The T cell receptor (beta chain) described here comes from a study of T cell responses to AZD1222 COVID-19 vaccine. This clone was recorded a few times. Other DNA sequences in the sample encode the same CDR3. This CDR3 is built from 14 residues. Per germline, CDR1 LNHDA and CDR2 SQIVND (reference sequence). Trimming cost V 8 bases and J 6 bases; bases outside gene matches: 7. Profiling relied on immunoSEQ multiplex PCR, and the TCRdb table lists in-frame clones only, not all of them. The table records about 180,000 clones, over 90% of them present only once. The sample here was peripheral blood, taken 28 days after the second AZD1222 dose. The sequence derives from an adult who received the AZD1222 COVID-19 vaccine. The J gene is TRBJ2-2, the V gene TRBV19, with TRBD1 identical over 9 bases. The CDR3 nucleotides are TGTGCCAGTTCTAAAGGACAGGGGTCCGGGGAGCTGTTTTTT. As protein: CASSKGQGSGELFF.